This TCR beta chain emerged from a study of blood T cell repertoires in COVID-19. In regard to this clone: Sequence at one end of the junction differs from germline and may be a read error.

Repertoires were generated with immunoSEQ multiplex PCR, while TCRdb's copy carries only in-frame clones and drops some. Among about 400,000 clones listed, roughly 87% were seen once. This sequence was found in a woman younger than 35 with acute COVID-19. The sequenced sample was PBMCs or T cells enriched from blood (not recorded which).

CDR3 DNA: TGTGCTAGCAGACCCCGGGACAGGGGGCCGGATTGTAATCAGCCCCAGCATTTT. It specifies CASRPRDRGPDCNQPQHF. V gene TRBV7-7 combines with J gene TRBJ1-5; 12 bases are a match to TRBD1. Germline V CDR1 and CDR2: SSHAT, FNYEAQ (reference sequence). CDR3 length: 18 residues.